The sample holds one count of the clone carrying this T cell receptor beta chain. Its specificity is not known. Assay used: immunoSEQ multiplex PCR; TCRdb lists only in-frame clones, some missing. The sample carries 2,500,000 or so clones, 80% to 95% recorded once. These data are taken from a study of shared clonotypes between healthy human individuals. Overall study: Per-donor plates numbered three CD4 naive, three CD4 memory, two CD8 naive and one CD8 memory.

Study observations and caveats: In contrast to clonotypes shared by all four donors, non-shared clonotypes had lower generation probabilities.

The sequence came from a man aged 18 to 30 in good health. Some clones in this sample may be carry-over from other donors' samples. The specimen sequenced was naive CD4+ T cells from PBMCs. Sample subset: CD45RA+ positively selected.

The CDR3 region is CASSLKGSGYNEQFF. The CDR3 coding sequence is TGTGCCAGCAGTTTAAAAGGGAGTGGTTACAATGAGCAGTTCTTC. The chain joins TRBV28 to TRBJ2-1, with D possibly matching TRBD2 (5 bases). Germline V gives CDR1 MDHEN, CDR2 SYDVKM. With 2 bases removed from V and 4 bases from J, the gap between germline ends came to 12 bases. CDR3 size: 15 residues.